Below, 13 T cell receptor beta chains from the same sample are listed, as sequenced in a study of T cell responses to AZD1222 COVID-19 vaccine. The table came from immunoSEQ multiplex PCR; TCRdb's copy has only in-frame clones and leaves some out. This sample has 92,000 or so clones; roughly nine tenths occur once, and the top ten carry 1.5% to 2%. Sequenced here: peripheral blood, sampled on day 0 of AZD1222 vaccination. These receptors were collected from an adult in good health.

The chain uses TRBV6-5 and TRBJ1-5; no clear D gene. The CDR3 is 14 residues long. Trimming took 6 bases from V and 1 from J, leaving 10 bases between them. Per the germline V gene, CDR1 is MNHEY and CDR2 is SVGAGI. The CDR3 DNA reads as TGTGCCAGCAGACGGGCCGCCAGCAATCAGCCCCAGCATTTT. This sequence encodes CASRRAASNQPQHF.

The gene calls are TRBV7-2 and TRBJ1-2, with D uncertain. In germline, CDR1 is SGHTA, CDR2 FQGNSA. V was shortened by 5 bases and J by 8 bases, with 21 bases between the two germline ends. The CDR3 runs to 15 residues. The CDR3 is CASSPRTGDKRGYTF. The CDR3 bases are TGTGCCAGCAGCCCAAGGACCGGGGATAAGAGAGGCTACACCTTC.

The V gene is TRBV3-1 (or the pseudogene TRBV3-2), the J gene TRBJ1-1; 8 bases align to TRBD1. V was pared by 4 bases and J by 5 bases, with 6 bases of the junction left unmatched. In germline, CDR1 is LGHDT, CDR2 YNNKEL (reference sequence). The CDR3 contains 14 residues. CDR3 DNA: TGTGCCAGCAGCCTTCAGGGGGCGGGGACTGAAGCTTTCTTT. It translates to CASSLQGAGTEAFF.

CDR3 sequence: CASSLGGNNSPLHF. The CDR3 coding sequence is TGTGCCAGCAGTTTAGGGGGAAACAATTCACCCCTCCACTTT. The chain employs TRBV28 and TRBJ1-6, with D possibly TRBD1 on 5 matching bases. V lost 2 bases and J lost 7, with 9 bases in between. The CDR3 is 14 residues long. Germline CDR1 MDHEN, CDR2 SYDVKM.

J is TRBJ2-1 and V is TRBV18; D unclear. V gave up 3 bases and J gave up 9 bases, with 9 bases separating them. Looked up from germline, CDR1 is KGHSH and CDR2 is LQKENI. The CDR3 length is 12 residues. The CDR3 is CASSPRTGEQFF. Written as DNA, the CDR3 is TGTGCCAGCTCACCGAGGACCGGTGAGCAGTTCTTC.

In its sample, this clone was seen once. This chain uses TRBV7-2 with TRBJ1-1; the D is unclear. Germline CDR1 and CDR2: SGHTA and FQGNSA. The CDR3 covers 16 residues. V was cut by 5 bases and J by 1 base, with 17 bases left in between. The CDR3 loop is CASSPPRAERNTEAFF. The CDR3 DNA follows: TGTGCCAGCAGCCCGCCGAGGGCCGAAAGGAACACTGAAGCTTTCTTT.

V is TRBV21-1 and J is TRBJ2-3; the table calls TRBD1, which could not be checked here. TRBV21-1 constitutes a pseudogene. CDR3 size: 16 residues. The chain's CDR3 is CASSKARGEGDDTQYF. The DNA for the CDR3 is TGTGCCAGCAGCAAAGCCAGGGGCGAGGGGGACGATACGCAGTATTTT.

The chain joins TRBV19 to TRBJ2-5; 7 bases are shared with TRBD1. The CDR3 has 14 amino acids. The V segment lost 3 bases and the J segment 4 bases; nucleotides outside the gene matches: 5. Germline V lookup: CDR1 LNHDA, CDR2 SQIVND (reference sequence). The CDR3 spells CASSITGVGETQYF. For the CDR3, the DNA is TGTGCCAGTAGTATTACAGGGGTGGGAGAGACCCAGTACTTC.

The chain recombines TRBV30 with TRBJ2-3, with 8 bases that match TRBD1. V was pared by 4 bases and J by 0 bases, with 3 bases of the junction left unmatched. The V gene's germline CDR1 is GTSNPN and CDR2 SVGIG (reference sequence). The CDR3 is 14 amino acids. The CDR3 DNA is TGTGCCTGGAATTGGGACAGGAGCACAGATACGCAGTATTTT. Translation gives CAWNWDRSTDTQYF.

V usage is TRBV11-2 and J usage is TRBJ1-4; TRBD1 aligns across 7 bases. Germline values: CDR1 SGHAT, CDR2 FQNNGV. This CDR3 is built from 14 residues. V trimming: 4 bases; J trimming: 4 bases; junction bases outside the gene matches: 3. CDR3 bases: TGTGCCAGCAGCTCGACAGGGCTTAATGAAAAACTGTTTTTT. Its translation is CASSSTGLNEKLFF.

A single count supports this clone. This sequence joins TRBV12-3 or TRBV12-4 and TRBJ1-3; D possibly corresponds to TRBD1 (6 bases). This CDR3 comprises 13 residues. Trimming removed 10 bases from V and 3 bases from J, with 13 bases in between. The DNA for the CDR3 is TGTGCCACCGTCGGGACATATGGAAACACCATATATTTT. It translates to CATVGTYGNTIYF.

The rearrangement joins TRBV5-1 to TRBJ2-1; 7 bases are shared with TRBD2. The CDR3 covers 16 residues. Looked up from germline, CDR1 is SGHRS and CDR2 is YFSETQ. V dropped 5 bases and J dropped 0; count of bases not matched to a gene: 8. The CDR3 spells CASRETRGSSYNEQFF. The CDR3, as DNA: TGCGCCAGCAGGGAGACGCGGGGGAGCTCCTACAATGAGCAGTTCTTC.

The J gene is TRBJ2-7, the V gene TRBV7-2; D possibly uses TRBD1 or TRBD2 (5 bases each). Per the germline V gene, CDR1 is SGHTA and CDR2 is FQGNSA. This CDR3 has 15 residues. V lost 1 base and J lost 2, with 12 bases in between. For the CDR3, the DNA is TGTGCCAGCAGCTTAGATCCGGGGCCACCCTACGAGCAGTACTTC. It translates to CASSLDPGPPYEQYF.